Each of the 18 T cell receptor beta chains below was sequenced from the same sample in a study of T-cell reconstitution after alpha-beta-depleted transplantation in children (dated by TCRdb to the mid-2010s). The library relied on PCR. The instrument given in TCRdb is Illumina HiSeq 2500. TCR libraries were prepared with molecular barcoding, using unique molecular identifiers to normalize TCRbeta repertoire quantification. The public reads were quality trimmed at Q25 with fastp and then assembled into clones with MiXCR by TCRdb, keeping productive beta chains. Duplicate CDR3 protein sequences are folded into a single record with the most common DNA and genes. The sample yields about 500,000 distinct CDR3 sequences; about 31% were counted once. The leading ten clones occupy approximately 2.3% of the sample. Sequenced here: PBMCs from the stem cell graft donor, sampled from the stem cell graft. The receptor source for this set is a human donor who donated a stem cell graft to a child with aplastic anemia.

The CDR3, as DNA: TGCAGCGTTGCCCCTAGGCTCGTGGTAGGCTCCTACAATGAGCAGTTCTTC. It is translated as CSVAPRLVVGSYNEQFF. This chain connects TRBV29-1 to TRBJ2-1, with unresolved D. Germline V lookup: CDR1 SQVTM, CDR2 ANQGSEA. The ends were cut back, 4 bases at V and 0 bases at J, with 19 bases in the middle. The CDR3 totals 17 residues.

The sample holds a few counts of this clonotype. One end of the junction fails to match germline, which may point to a read error. The chain has TRBV20-1 and TRBJ1-5, with D maybe TRBD1 (6 bases). Germline V lookup: CDR1 DFQATT, CDR2 SNEGSKA (reference sequence). This CDR3 is 13 amino acids long. As DNA, the CDR3 is TGCAGTGCAAGAGGGGGAGTGGACCAGCCCCAGCATTTT. It encodes CSARGGVDQPQHF.

The genes are TRBV6-2 or TRBV6-3 and TRBJ2-7, with D hard to call. From germline, CDR1 is MNHEY and CDR2 SVGEGT. The CDR3 covers 13 residues. Trimming took 10 bases from V and 1 from J, leaving 14 bases between them. CDR3 loop: CATTIGSSYEQYF. CDR3 coding DNA: TGTGCCACCACCATAGGGTCGTCCTACGAGCAGTACTTC.

The sample holds a few counts of this clonotype. The rearrangement joins TRBV5-5 to TRBJ2-7, with 7 bases identical to TRBD1. This CDR3 comprises 16 residues. V was clipped by 0 bases and J by 4 bases; unmatched bases: 10. Per the germline V gene, CDR1 is SGHKS and CDR2 is YYEKEE (reference sequence). This CDR3 is CASSLDAGTADYEQYF. The CDR3 coding sequence is TGTGCCAGCAGCTTGGATGCCGGGACAGCCGATTACGAGCAGTACTTC.

A few counts support this clonotype. The chain employs TRBV30 and TRBJ2-3; 7 nucleotides line up with TRBD1. The ends lost 2 bases at V and 2 bases at J; junction bases unmatched: 7. CDR1 is GTSNPN, CDR2 SVGIG, per germline (reference sequence). The CDR3 consists of 15 residues. The CDR3: CAWSRPDRSTDTQYF. CDR3 bases: TGTGCCTGGAGTCGCCCGGACAGGTCCACAGATACGCAGTATTTT.

This chain uses TRBV11-2 with TRBJ2-3; 8 positions agree with TRBD2. V lost 5 bases, J lost 4 bases, and 11 bases stayed unmatched. CDR1 SGHAT and CDR2 FQNNGV come from the germline V gene. This CDR3 spans 16 amino acids. Here the CDR3 DNA reads TGTGCCAGCAGCGGTCGTAGCGGGAATGTCGCAGATACGCAGTATTTT. This encodes CASSGRSGNVADTQYF.

In its sample, this clonotype was seen a few times. The chain links TRBV6-1 to TRBJ2-7; 7 bases align to TRBD1. The V gene's germline CDR1 is MNHNS and CDR2 SASEGT. The CDR3 loop spans 14 amino acids. The junction had 3 bases not matched to a gene; V was cut back by 2 bases and J by 2 bases. CDR3 in DNA: TGTGCCAGCAGTGAATGGGACAGAGCCTACGAGCAGTACGTC. This codes for CASSEWDRAYEQYV.

The rearrangement uses TRBV24-1 and TRBJ1-2; 10 positions agree with TRBD1. In germline, CDR1 is KGHDR, CDR2 SFDVKD. The CDR3 loop spans 15 amino acids. Germline trimming cut 5 bases from V and 2 bases from J; bases unmatched to any gene: 4. Here the CDR3 reads CATSGSGQGNYGYTF. In DNA, the CDR3 is TGTGCCACCAGTGGTTCGGGACAGGGGAACTATGGCTACACCTTC.

This clonotype was observed a handful of times. The CDR3, as DNA: TGTGCCAGCAGTTACACGGGACTAGCGGGAAAAGAGACCCAGTACTTC. Its protein is CASSYTGLAGKETQYF. The J gene is TRBJ2-5, the V gene TRBV6-5, with TRBD2 identical over 13 bases. Per germline, CDR1 MNHEY and CDR2 SVGAGI. The CDR3 runs to 16 residues. V shed 2 bases, J shed 3 bases, and the junction held 3 bases outside the gene matches.

Only one count was recorded for this clonotype. The CDR3 sequence: CSATKETGGTQPQHF. The CDR3, as DNA: TGCAGTGCTACAAAGGAGACAGGGGGAACTCAGCCCCAGCATTTT. The chain employs TRBV20-1 and TRBJ1-5, with 9 positions matching TRBD1. V shed 4 bases and J 6 bases; nucleotides not matched to a gene: 10. There are 15 residues in the CDR3. Germline loops: CDR1 DFQATT, CDR2 SNEGSKA (reference sequence).

The chain carries TRBV6-1 and TRBJ2-7; 11 bases align to TRBD1. V was pared by 4 bases and J by 3 bases, with 2 bases of the junction left unmatched. The CDR3 is made up of 14 amino acids. Germline values: CDR1 MNHNS, CDR2 SASEGT. The CDR3 DNA reads as TGTGCCAGCAGTGCCGGGACAGGGGGCTACGAGCAGTACTTC. This codes for CASSAGTGGYEQYF.

This clonotype was counted a single time. The V call is TRBV9, the J call TRBJ1-3; possible D gene TRBD1, 5 bases. V was clipped by 5 bases and J by 2 bases, with 11 bases between them. The CDR3 length is 14 residues. The germline CDR1 and CDR2 sequences are SGDLS and YYNGEE. CDR3 DNA: TGTGCCAGCAGTAATGGGGGAACTGGAAACACCATATATTTT. Protein product: CASSNGGTGNTIYF.

This clonotype was detected only a few times. V and J are TRBV25-1 and TRBJ2-5; 11 bases line up with TRBD2. Germline V lookup: CDR1 MGHDK, CDR2 SYGVNS. Germline trimming cut 4 bases from V and 5 bases from J; bases unmatched to any gene: 6. The CDR3 has 15 amino acids. The CDR3 nucleotides are TGTGCCAGCAGTGCGGTAGCGGGAGGGAAGGAGACCCAGTACTTC. This codes for CASSAVAGGKETQYF.

The V call is TRBV3-1, the J call TRBJ1-4, with a weak D call TRBD1 (6 bases). Germline lookup yields CDR1 LGHDT and CDR2 YNNKEL (reference sequence). The V gene lost 5 bases and the J gene lost 4 bases, with 14 bases spanning the gap. The CDR3 runs 15 residues. The CDR3 sequence is CASSFQGISNEKLFF. CDR3 nucleotides: TGTGCCAGCAGCTTCCAGGGGATCAGTAATGAAAAACTGTTTTTT. The full variable domain, with the rest looked up from reference TRBV3-1 and TRBJ1-4, is DTAVSQTPKYLVTQMGNDKSIKCEQNLGHDTMYWYKQDSKKFLKIMFSYNNKELIINETVPNRFSPKSPDKAHLNLHINSLELGDSAVYFCASSFQGISNEKLFFGSGTQLSVL.

The chain has TRBV12-3 or TRBV12-4 and TRBJ1-2, with a possible D match to TRBD1 (6 bases). The CDR3 is 15 amino acids. V lost 3 bases and J lost 1, with 12 bases in between. Written as DNA, the CDR3 is TGTGCCAGCAGTTTTCTGGACAGTAATAACTATGGCTACACCTTC. Protein sequence: CASSFLDSNNYGYTF.

A few counts support this clonotype. This chain links TRBV5-1 with TRBJ1-6, with 9 bases matching TRBD1. CDR1 is SGHRS, CDR2 YFSETQ, per germline. V dropped 4 bases and J dropped 5; count of bases not matched to a gene: 4. This CDR3 comprises 15 residues. CDR3: CASSQQGADNSPLHF. DNA for the CDR3: TGCGCCAGCAGCCAACAGGGGGCAGATAATTCACCCCTCCACTTT.

The chain employs TRBV18 and TRBJ2-7, with D perhaps TRBD1 (5 bases). The CDR3 is 12 residues long. The germline V gene has CDR1 KGHSH and CDR2 LQKENI. V was clipped by 5 bases and J by 7 bases, with 12 bases between them. The CDR3 spells CASSVYQGEQYV. The CDR3 nucleotides read TGTGCCAGCTCAGTCTACCAGGGAGAGCAGTACGTC.

This chain uses TRBV18 with TRBJ2-2, with TRBD1 identical over 9 bases. Germline CDR1 and CDR2: KGHSH and LQKENI. V dropped 5 bases and J dropped 3; count of bases not matched to a gene: 4. This CDR3 has 15 residues. The CDR3 DNA sequence: TGTGCCAGCTCAGTACGACAGGGGGACACCGGGGAGCTGTTTTTT. Its translation is CASSVRQGDTGELFF.